Below are 5 T cell receptor beta chains sequenced from a single sample in a study of radiotherapy plus CTLA-4 blockade in lung cancer. This table comes from immunoSEQ multiplex PCR, and its TCRdb copy is limited to in-frame clones, with some not included. The table includes roughly 30,000 clones, approximately 78% detected once. This specimen was peripheral blood, taken from a patient treated with radiotherapy plus ipilimumab. These receptor sequences come from a human donor with non-small cell lung cancer who had stable disease on radiotherapy plus ipilimumab.

Concerning this clone itself: Sequence at one end of the junction differs from germline and may be a read error. Other DNA sequences in this specimen translate into the identical CDR3. V is TRBV13 and J is TRBJ1-1; D is ambiguous. Germline CDR1 is PRHDT and CDR2 is FYEKMQ (reference sequence). This CDR3 has 11 amino acids. CDR3 loop: CASSLNTEAFF. In DNA form, the CDR3 reads TGTGCAAGCAGCTTAAACACCGAAGCTTTCTTT. Full variable domain (missing parts from reference TRBV13 and TRBJ1-1): AAGVIQSPRHLIKEKRETATLKCYPIPRHDTVYWYQQGPGQDPQFLISFYEKMQSDKGSIPDRFSAQQFSDYHSELNMSSLELGDSALYFCASSLNTEAFFGQGTRLTVV.

This clone showed up just a few times. The chain couples TRBV27 to TRBJ2-1; 11 bases line up with TRBD2. Germline CDR1 MNHEY, CDR2 SMNVEV (reference sequence). V shed 5 bases and J 6 bases; nucleotides not matched to a gene: 9. The CDR3 contains 16 residues. CDR3 nucleotides: TGTGCCAGCAGTGTCGGGAGACTAGCGGGGCCCAATGAGCAGTTCTTC. Encoded protein: CASSVGRLAGPNEQFF.

The CDR3 sequence: CASSRRQSYYEQYF. CDR3 nucleotides: TGTGCCAGCAGTCGAAGACAATCGTACTACGAGCAGTACTTC. This sequence joins TRBV27 and TRBJ2-7; D remains unclear. V was trimmed by 5 bases and J by 3 bases, leaving 14 bases between them. CDR1 is MNHEY, CDR2 SMNVEV, per germline (reference sequence). The CDR3 is 14 amino acids.

This chain connects TRBV11-2 to TRBJ1-1; the D gene is possibly TRBD1 (5 bases). Germline V lookup: CDR1 SGHAT, CDR2 FQNNGV. Between the trimmed V and J ends, which lost 10 bases and 0 bases, there was a span of 18 bases. The CDR3 totals 15 residues. The DNA for the CDR3 is TGTGCCACCCTAAGGGGTCTTTCCTTGAACACTGAAGCTTTCTTT. Its translation is CATLRGLSLNTEAFF.

V gene TRBV10-3 combines with J gene TRBJ2-7, with TRBD1 matching 7 bases. Germline V gene data show CDR1 as ENHRY and CDR2 as SYGVKD. After removal of 7 bases from V and 0 bases from J, the junction contained 6 bases not matched to a gene. This CDR3 is 14 amino acids long. The CDR3 nucleotides are TGTGCCATCAACCGGGACAGAAGCTCCTACGAGCAGTACTTC. This translates into CAINRDRSSYEQYF.